The clone carrying this TCR beta chain was counted ten times or more. PBMCs numbering 2 million and stored at -80 C yielded the unsorted libraries. Trimming cost V 5 bases and J 6 bases; bases outside gene matches: 16. The germline CDR1 and CDR2 sequences are DFQATT and SNEGSKA (reference sequence). The CDR3 is made up of 17 amino acids. These data originate in a study of neurological immune-mediated disorders. The cDNA came from 5'RACE, which used 10-nucleotide random UMIs. Sequencing runs each generated in excess of 190 million TCR-beta sequences derived from 15-18 subjects. Each CDR3 protein gets one entry after TCRdb re-called the 5' RACE reads with MiXCR. The sample has some 79,000 distinct CDR3 sequences; about 14% are singletons.

The chain combines TRBV20-1 with TRBJ2-3, with TRBD2 matching over 11 bases. The source of this sequence is a woman in her 50s in good health. The source material was PBMCs. CDR3 DNA sequence: TGCAGTGCTTCCCCACGGCTGGGACTAGCGGTTTCTGATACGCAGTATTTT. It encodes CSASPRLGLAVSDTQYF.